This T cell receptor beta chain was retrieved from a study of T cells after yellow fever vaccination. Across the whole study: Low-cell-number fractions were prepared with SMART-Seq v4 Ultra Low Input.

The CDR3 has 13 residues. V lost 4 bases, J lost 6 bases, and 10 bases lay in between. Germline V gene sequence: CDR1 KGHSH, CDR2 LQKENI. Study results and caveats: Contaminating bulk clonotypes could be abundant in FACS-sorted repertoires. Detected again after the booster were most primary-vaccination clones, at 95% to 98% CD4 and 88% CD8.

One entry per CDR3 protein results from TCRdb running MiXCR on the 5' RACE reads. The table shows 300,000 or so distinct CDR3 sequences, with around 4.1% occurring only once. This clonotype has just a few counts. What it recognizes is unknown. The material was PBMCs, obtained 5 days after the yellow fever booster vaccination. The clonotype originates from a young man who received the YFV17D yellow fever vaccine. V is TRBV18 and J is TRBJ2-1; D is uncertain. In DNA, the CDR3 is TGTGCCAGCTCACGGTCAGCCCCCAATGAGCAGTTCTTC. Encoded protein: CASSRSAPNEQFF.